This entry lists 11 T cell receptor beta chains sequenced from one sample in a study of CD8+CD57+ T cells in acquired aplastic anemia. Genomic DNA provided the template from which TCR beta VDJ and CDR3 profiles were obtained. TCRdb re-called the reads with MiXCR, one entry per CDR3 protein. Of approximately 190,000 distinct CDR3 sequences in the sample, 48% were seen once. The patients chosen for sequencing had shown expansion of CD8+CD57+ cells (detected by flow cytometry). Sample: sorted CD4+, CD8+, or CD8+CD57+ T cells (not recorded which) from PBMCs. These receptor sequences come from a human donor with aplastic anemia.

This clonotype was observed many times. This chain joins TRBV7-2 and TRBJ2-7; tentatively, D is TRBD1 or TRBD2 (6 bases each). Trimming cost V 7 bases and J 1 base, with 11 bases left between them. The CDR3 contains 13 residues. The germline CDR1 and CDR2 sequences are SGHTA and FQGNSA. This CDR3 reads CASKGGASYEQYF. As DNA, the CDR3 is TGTGCCAGCAAGGGGGGAGCTTCCTACGAGCAGTACTTC. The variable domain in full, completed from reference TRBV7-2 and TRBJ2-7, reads GAGVSQSPSNKVTEKGKDVELRCDPISGHTALYWYRQSLGQGLEFLIYFQGNSAPDKSGLPSDRFSAERTGGSVSTLTIQRTQQEDSAVYLCASKGGASYEQYFGPGTRLTVT.

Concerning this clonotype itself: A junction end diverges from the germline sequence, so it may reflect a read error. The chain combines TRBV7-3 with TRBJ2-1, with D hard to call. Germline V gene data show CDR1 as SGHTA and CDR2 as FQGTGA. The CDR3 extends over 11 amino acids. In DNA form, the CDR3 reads TGCGCCAGCAGCCTGTCTAAAGAGCAGTTCTTC. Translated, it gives CASSLSKEQFF.

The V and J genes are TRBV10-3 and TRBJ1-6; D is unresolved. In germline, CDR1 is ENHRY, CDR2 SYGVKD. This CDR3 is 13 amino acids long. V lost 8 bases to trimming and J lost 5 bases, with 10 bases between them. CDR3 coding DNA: TGTGCCATCGGCGGCAGAGATAATTCACCCCTCCACTTT. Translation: CAIGGRDNSPLHF.

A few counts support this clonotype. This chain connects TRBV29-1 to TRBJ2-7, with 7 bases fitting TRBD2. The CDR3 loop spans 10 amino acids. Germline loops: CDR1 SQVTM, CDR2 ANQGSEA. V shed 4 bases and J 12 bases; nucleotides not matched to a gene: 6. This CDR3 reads CSVGGRELYF. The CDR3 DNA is TGCAGCGTTGGAGGGCGGGAGTTGTACTTC.

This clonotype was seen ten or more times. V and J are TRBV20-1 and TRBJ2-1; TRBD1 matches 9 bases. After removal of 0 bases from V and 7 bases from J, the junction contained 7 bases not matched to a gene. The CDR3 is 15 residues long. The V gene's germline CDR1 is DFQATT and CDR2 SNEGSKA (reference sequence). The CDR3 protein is CSAREVGTGLNEQFF. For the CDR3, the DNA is TGCAGTGCTAGAGAGGTTGGGACAGGGCTGAATGAGCAGTTCTTC.

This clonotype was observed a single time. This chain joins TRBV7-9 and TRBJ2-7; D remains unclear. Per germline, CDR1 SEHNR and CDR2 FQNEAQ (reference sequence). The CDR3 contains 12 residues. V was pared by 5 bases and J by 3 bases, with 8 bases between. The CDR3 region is CASSPPDYEQYF. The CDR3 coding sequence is TGTGCCAGCAGCCCTCCCGACTACGAGCAGTACTTC. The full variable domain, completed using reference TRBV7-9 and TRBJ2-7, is DTGVSQNPRHKITKRGQNVTFRCDPISEHNRLYWYRQTLGQGPEFLTYFQNEAQLEKSRLLSDRFSAERPKGSFSTLEIQRTEQGDSAMYLCASSPPDYEQYFGPGTRLTVT.

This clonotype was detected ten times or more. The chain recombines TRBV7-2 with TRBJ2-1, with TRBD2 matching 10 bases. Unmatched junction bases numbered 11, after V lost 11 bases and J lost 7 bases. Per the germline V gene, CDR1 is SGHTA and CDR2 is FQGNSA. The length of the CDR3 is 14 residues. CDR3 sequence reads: CASQGGLARNEQFF. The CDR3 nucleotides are TGTGCCTCCCAAGGGGGACTAGCGAGAAATGAGCAGTTCTTC.

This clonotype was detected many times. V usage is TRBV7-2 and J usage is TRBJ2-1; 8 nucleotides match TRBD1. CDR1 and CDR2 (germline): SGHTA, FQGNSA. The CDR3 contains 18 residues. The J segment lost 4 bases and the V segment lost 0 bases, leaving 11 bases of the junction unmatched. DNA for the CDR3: TGTGCCAGCAGCTTAGCGAAGGTTCAGGGGGCGGGTTACAATGAGCAGTTCTTC. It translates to CASSLAKVQGAGYNEQFF.

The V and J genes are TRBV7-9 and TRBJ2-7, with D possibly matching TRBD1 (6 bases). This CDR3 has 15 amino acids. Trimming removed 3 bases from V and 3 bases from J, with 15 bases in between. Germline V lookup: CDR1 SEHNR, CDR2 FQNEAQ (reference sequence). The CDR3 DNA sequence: TGTGCCAGCAGCTTCCCCGGGACAAGAAGCTACGAGCAGTACTTC. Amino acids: CASSFPGTRSYEQYF.

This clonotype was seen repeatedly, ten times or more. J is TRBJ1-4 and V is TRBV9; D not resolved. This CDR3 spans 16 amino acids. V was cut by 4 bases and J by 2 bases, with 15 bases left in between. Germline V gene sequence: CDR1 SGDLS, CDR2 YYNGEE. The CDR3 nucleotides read TGTGCCAGCAGCATGGATGGACTAGGGACTAATGAAAAACTGTTTTTT. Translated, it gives CASSMDGLGTNEKLFF.

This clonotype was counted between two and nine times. The CDR3 DNA reads as TGCAGTCTGGGCAGGGCAAATTCACCCCTCCACTTT. Translated, it gives CSLGRANSPLHF. The V gene is TRBV20-1, the J gene TRBJ1-6; a possible D gene is TRBD1 (5 bases). The germline CDR1 and CDR2 sequences are DFQATT and SNEGSKA (reference sequence). This CDR3 is 12 amino acids long. Trimming cost V 8 bases and J 7 bases, with 12 bases left between them.